This T cell receptor (beta chain) appears in the sequencing data of a study of Graves' ophthalmopathy and Graves' hyperthyroidism. Study-level background: At initial diagnosis, peripheral blood was obtained, and this preceded any treatment. Overall study results and limits: The authors also found most expanded thyroid clonotypes above 0.001 frequency in blood.

CDR3 length equals 14 residues. J lost 5 bases, V lost 3 bases, and 4 bases had no gene match. In germline, CDR1 is DFQATT, CDR2 SNEGSKA (reference sequence). Ten or more counts support this clonotype. What it recognizes is unknown. The sequenced template was RNA, covering the TCR beta CDR3 region. First-round RT-PCR used HTBI primers; second-round multiplex PCR followed. TCRdb analysed the multiplex PCR reads with MiXCR anew, one entry per CDR3 protein. The table includes about 220,000 distinct CDR3 sequences, 20% to 25% detected once. Moderate-to-severe activity, CAS ≥3, NOSPECS ≥4 and a duration under 3 months were seen in donors with ophthalmopathy. Pregnancy or lactation, uncontrolled infections and other autoimmune diseases were grounds for excluding patients.

The chain links TRBV20-1 to TRBJ2-5, with 12 bases that match TRBD2. The clonotype originates from a woman aged 45 to 65 with Graves' ophthalmopathy. What was sequenced was peripheral blood. The CDR3 is CSARDLAGGETQYF. CDR3 DNA: TGCAGTGCTAGGGATCTAGCGGGAGGGGAGACCCAGTACTTC.